These 18 T cell receptor beta chains originate from one sample sequenced in a study of blood T cell repertoires in COVID-19. Sequencing used immunoSEQ multiplex PCR; TCRdb keeps in-frame clones, though not all of them. The table shows tens of thousands of clones, with roughly 70% occurring only once. Sequenced: peripheral blood. Receptors originate from a woman aged 45-65 years with active or convalescent COVID-19.

The chain employs TRBV28 and TRBJ2-7; 7 positions agree with TRBD1. CDR3 length equals 16 residues. Per the germline V gene, CDR1 is MDHEN and CDR2 is SYDVKM. V shed 3 bases, J shed 2 bases, and the junction held 10 bases outside the gene matches. The CDR3 loop reads CASSFRTGTAAYEQYF. The CDR3 DNA follows: TGTGCCAGCAGTTTCCGAACCGGGACAGCAGCCTACGAGCAGTACTTC.

The chain carries TRBV9 and TRBJ2-7; possibly TRBD1 for D (5 bases). The CDR3 totals 14 residues. CDR1 and CDR2 from the germline V gene are SGDLS and YYNGEE. The ends were cut back, 4 bases at V and 2 bases at J, with 13 bases in the middle. The CDR3 here is CASSPPTEPYEQYF. The CDR3 nucleotides read TGTGCCAGCAGCCCGCCGACAGAACCCTACGAGCAGTACTTC.

V and J are TRBV13 and TRBJ2-7; 9 bases fit TRBD1. The V gene's germline CDR1 is PRHDT and CDR2 FYEKMQ (reference sequence). The CDR3 length is 16 residues. The V and J ends lost 6 bases and 1 base, in that order; junction bases with no gene match: 10. The CDR3 loop reads CASSSPGQGISYEQYF. In DNA form, the CDR3 reads TGTGCCAGCAGTTCACCGGGACAGGGTATTTCCTACGAGCAGTACTTC.

This clone showed up just once. The sample contains more than one DNA sequence encoding this CDR3. The rearrangement joins TRBV27 to TRBJ1-5; a weak D match, TRBD1 (5 bases). The CDR3 runs to 17 residues. Per germline, CDR1 MNHEY and CDR2 SMNVEV (reference sequence). Trimming shortened V by 0 bases and J by 0 bases, and 12 bases separated the two germline ends. This chain's CDR3 is CASSLSAGQGSNQPQHF. DNA of the CDR3: TGTGCCAGCAGTTTATCCGCAGGTCAGGGTAGCAATCAGCCCCAGCATTTT.

This sequence joins TRBV2 and TRBJ2-7, with a weak D call TRBD2 (5 bases). The CDR3 covers 14 residues. CDR1 is SNHLY and CDR2 is FYNNEI in the germline V gene. Trimming cost V 1 base and J 2 bases, with 9 bases left between them. The CDR3 here is CASSEGLAAYEQYF. The CDR3 region has the DNA TGTGCCAGCAGTGAAGGCCTAGCCGCCTACGAGCAGTACTTC.

The chain recombines TRBV11-2 with TRBJ1-1, with D possibly matching TRBD1 (5 bases). V dropped 5 bases and J dropped 3 bases, with 19 bases sitting between them. Germline CDR1 reads SGHAT; CDR2 reads FQNNGV. CDR3 length: 16 residues. The CDR3 DNA follows: TGTGCCAGCAGCCCACCGTCATTCGGGGGTCACACTGAAGCTTTCTTT. Protein sequence: CASSPPSFGGHTEAFF.

This clone was found once. The V call is TRBV5-1, the J call TRBJ1-2, with a tentative D call TRBD1 (6 bases). CDR3 length equals 16 residues. Between the trimmed V and J ends, which lost 0 bases and 6 bases, there was a span of 18 bases. CDR1 SGHRS and CDR2 YFSETQ come from the germline V gene. Here the CDR3 DNA reads TGCGCCAGCAGCTTGGTTCAGGGGCCTTCTCGGGATGGCTACACCTTC. Its translation is CASSLVQGPSRDGYTF.

V is TRBV21-1 and J is TRBJ2-7; the table names TRBD1, a call not compared with the DNA. TRBV21-1 is flagged as a pseudogene. CDR3 length: 12 amino acids. CDR3 in DNA: TGTGCCAGCAGCAAAGGGCCCTACGAGCAGTACTTC. It yields the protein CASSKGPYEQYF.

The V and J genes are TRBV15 and TRBJ2-1, with 7 bases aligning to TRBD2. Germline V gene data show CDR1 as LNHNV and CDR2 as YYDKDF (reference sequence). The CDR3 spans 17 residues. V lost 8 bases, J lost 0 bases, and 13 bases stayed unmatched. The CDR3 DNA sequence: TGTGCCACCTCGCTAGCGGTACGGCGAAGCTCCTACAATGAGCAGTTCTTC. Translating it yields CATSLAVRRSSYNEQFF.

This clone was recorded once. The chain combines TRBV2 with TRBJ2-3; 10 nucleotides match TRBD1. Losses at the gene ends were 10 bases for V and 4 bases for J; bases not matched to a gene: 2. Germline V lookup: CDR1 SNHLY, CDR2 FYNNEI. The CDR3 extends over 12 amino acids. CDR3 sequence (DNA): TGTGCCACCGGACAGGGGGCAGATACGCAGTATTTT. Protein sequence: CATGQGADTQYF.

The gene calls are TRBV27 and TRBJ2-7; 8 bases fit TRBD1. The germline CDR1 and CDR2 sequences are MNHEY and SMNVEV (reference sequence). Trimming at V came to 4 bases and at J to 2 bases, leaving 7 bases not matched to a gene. The CDR3 is 15 residues long. CDR3 sequence reads: CASSSWTGMPYEQYF. CDR3 nucleotides: TGTGCCAGCAGTTCGTGGACAGGGATGCCCTACGAGCAGTACTTC.

The chain links TRBV19 to TRBJ2-2; possible D gene TRBD1, 5 bases. The length of the CDR3 is 19 residues. Germline loops: CDR1 LNHDA, CDR2 SQIVND (reference sequence). V lost 3 bases and J lost 0, with 20 bases in between. CDR3 protein: CASSIFWTNDPANTGELFF. The CDR3 DNA reads as TGTGCCAGTAGTATCTTTTGGACAAATGACCCCGCGAACACCGGGGAGCTGTTTTTT.

The rearrangement uses TRBV5-4 and TRBJ2-5, with TRBD2 as a possible D gene (6 bases). This CDR3 has 13 amino acids. Trimming took 0 bases from V and 4 from J, leaving 7 bases between them. Germline V lookup: CDR1 SGHNT, CDR2 YYREEE (reference sequence). DNA for the CDR3: TGTGCCAGCAGCTTGGCCGGGAGAGAGACCCAGTACTTC. Its translation is CASSLAGRETQYF.

The chain carries TRBV28 and TRBJ1-4, with D possibly TRBD1 on 5 matching bases. Germline CDR1 is MDHEN and CDR2 is SYDVKM. V gave up 2 bases and J gave up 3 bases, with 10 bases separating them. CDR3 length: 15 amino acids. In nucleotides, the CDR3 is TGTGCCAGCAGTTTAGGGGCTTCGGCTAATGAAAAACTGTTTTTT. This translates into CASSLGASANEKLFF.

With regard to this clone: A read error may account for a junction end that differs from germline. This sequence joins TRBV29-1 and TRBJ2-7, with TRBD1 matching 9 bases. CDR1 SQVTM and CDR2 ANQGSEA come from the germline V gene. This CDR3 spans 15 amino acids. CDR3 region: CSVEAGWDREGEQYF. The CDR3 region has the DNA TGCAGCGTCGAAGCGGGGTGGGACAGGGAGGGCGAGCAGTACTTC.

V gene TRBV24-1 combines with J gene TRBJ2-4; D perhaps matches TRBD1 (5 bases). CDR3 length: 14 residues. V was pared by 8 bases and J by 8 bases, with 18 bases between. CDR1 is KGHDR and CDR2 is SFDVKD in the germline V gene. The CDR3 bases are TGTGCCACCATATGGGGCGTAGGGCGAGACATTCAGTACTTC. Its translation: CATIWGVGRDIQYF.

A few counts support this clone. The chain recombines TRBV7-9 with TRBJ1-1; 8 positions match TRBD1. J lost 2 bases, V lost 4 bases, and 9 bases had no gene match. This CDR3 region has 16 residues. Germline V gives CDR1 SEHNR, CDR2 FQNEAQ (reference sequence). DNA for the CDR3: TGTGCCAGCAGCTCTCTCATCGGGACAGGTAACACTGAAGCTTTCTTT. Amino acid sequence: CASSSLIGTGNTEAFF.

This clone was seen only once. The gene calls are TRBV30 and TRBJ2-7; 9 positions agree with TRBD1. V shed 0 bases and J 5 bases; nucleotides not matched to a gene: 17. Germline CDR1 and CDR2: GTSNPN and SVGIG (reference sequence). The CDR3 has 18 residues. The CDR3 region is CAWSVRVGRTGVAHEQYF. For the CDR3, the DNA is TGTGCCTGGAGTGTACGGGTGGGACGGACAGGGGTAGCCCACGAGCAGTACTTC. Combining the CDR3 with reference TRBV30 and TRBJ2-7 gives the whole variable domain SQTIHQWPATLVQPVGSPLSLECTVEGTSNPNLYWYRQAAGRGLQLLFYSVGIGQISSEVPQNLSASRPQDRQFILSSKKLLLSDSGFYLCAWSVRVGRTGVAHEQYFGPGTRLTVT.